The 28 T cell receptor beta chains below were found in one sample sequenced in a study of cytomegalovirus exposure and HLA in healthy donors (dated by TCRdb to the late 2010s). The protocol used for the library was the immunoSEQ multiplex PCR assay. For the multiplex PCR, a mixture combining 60 forward primers for TCR Vbeta segments and 13 reverse primers for TCR Jbeta segments was used. Held by TCRdb, this immuneACCESS table contains in-frame sequences only and omits some clones. Under half of the omission traces to an unresolved V gene where checked; the cause of the rest is unknown. The sample data list approximately 190,000 clones, and approximately 78% of these were observed just once. About 0.78% of the sample is in the top ten clones. Material: PBMCs. The source of these receptors is a woman under 30 in good health and CMV-seronegative.

V gene TRBV28 combines with J gene TRBJ1-1, with D possibly TRBD1 on 6 matching bases. Trimming removed 3 bases from V and 3 bases from J, with 14 bases in between. Germline V gene lookup returns CDR1 MDHEN and CDR2 SYDVKM. This CDR3 contains 15 residues. Here the CDR3 DNA reads TGTGCCAGCAGTTTTAACAGGGTCCGCGACACTGAAGCTTTCTTT. This encodes CASSFNRVRDTEAFF.

This clone appeared once. The J gene is TRBJ2-2, the V gene TRBV6-1; possibly TRBD2 for D (5 bases). The CDR3 consists of 14 residues. Trimming pared 6 bases from V and 4 bases from J, leaving 12 bases between. Germline values: CDR1 MNHNS, CDR2 SASEGT. DNA for the CDR3: TGTGCCAGCAGACCTCCAGAGGGCACCGGGGAGCTGTTTTTT. This gives the protein CASRPPEGTGELFF.

The rearrangement uses TRBV15 and TRBJ2-7; D not resolved. Germline V gene data show CDR1 as LNHNV and CDR2 as YYDKDF (reference sequence). This CDR3 has 12 amino acids. Trimming removed 0 bases from V and 5 bases from J, with 5 bases in between. The CDR3 DNA sequence: TGTGCCACCAGCAGAGAACTTGACGAGCAGTACTTC. It encodes CATSRELDEQYF.

This chain connects TRBV18 to TRBJ2-7; D unclear. CDR1 and CDR2 from the germline V gene are KGHSH and LQKENI. This CDR3 comprises 15 residues. Trimming removed 3 bases from V and 7 bases from J, with 19 bases in between. CDR3 DNA sequence: TGTGCCAGCTCACCCGCCTTAGTACAGTCTGGGGAGCAGTACTTC. This gives the protein CASSPALVQSGEQYF.

The chain joins TRBV30 to TRBJ2-5; D gene uncertain. There are 12 residues in the CDR3. Germline V gene lookup returns CDR1 GTSNPN and CDR2 SVGIG (reference sequence). V dropped 0 bases and J dropped 5 bases, with 7 bases sitting between them. The CDR3 nucleotides read TGTGCCTGGAGTGTACAGTATGAGACCCAGTACTTC. Protein sequence: CAWSVQYETQYF.

CDR3 residues: CASRDKDEKLFF. In DNA form, the CDR3 reads TGTGCCAGCAGGGACAAAGATGAAAAACTGTTTTTT. The gene calls are TRBV2 and TRBJ1-4; D perhaps matches TRBD1 (5 bases). CDR1 is SNHLY, CDR2 FYNNEI, per germline. This CDR3 is 12 amino acids long. The V and J ends lost 6 bases and 6 bases respectively, with 8 bases between them.

The genes are TRBV9 and TRBJ2-1, with D possibly matching TRBD2 (6 bases). Trimming stripped 6 bases from V and 7 bases from J, with 17 bases between. Per germline, CDR1 SGDLS and CDR2 YYNGEE. CDR3 length equals 14 residues. As DNA, the CDR3 is TGTGCCAGCAATCGTCTAGCGAAATGGAATGAGCAGTTCTTC. This encodes CASNRLAKWNEQFF.

This clone has just a few counts. The gene calls are TRBV5-8 and TRBJ1-5; 7 positions match TRBD1. V was clipped by 4 bases and J by 11 bases; unmatched bases: 6. The CDR3 loop spans 12 amino acids. Germline V gene data show CDR1 as SGHTS and CDR2 as YDEGEE. The CDR3 nucleotides are TGTGCCAGCAGCCCCTACAGGGGAACCCAGCATTTT. This translates into CASSPYRGTQHF.

This clone appeared a few times. This chain uses TRBV28 with TRBJ1-2; D not certain. V gave up 5 bases and J gave up 8 bases, with 21 bases separating them. Germline loops: CDR1 MDHEN, CDR2 SYDVKM. CDR3 length: 15 amino acids. This CDR3 reads CASSPSPGRTMGYTF. CDR3 DNA: TGTGCCAGCAGTCCCTCCCCGGGCCGGACTATGGGCTACACCTTC.

The chain uses TRBV18 and TRBJ2-3, with D unclear. Germline values: CDR1 KGHSH, CDR2 LQKENI. Trimming removed 3 bases at V and 6 bases at J, with 10 bases between. This CDR3 region has 13 residues. The CDR3 spells CASSPENMDTQYF. The CDR3 DNA is TGTGCCAGCTCACCTGAAAACATGGATACGCAGTATTTT.

The chain is built from TRBV7-2 and TRBJ2-3, with a weak D call TRBD2 (6 bases). The CDR3 has 15 residues. Trimming cost V 5 bases and J 4 bases, with 16 bases left between them. Germline CDR1 SGHTA, CDR2 FQGNSA. CDR3 loop: CASSAGPYHSDTQYF. DNA for the CDR3: TGTGCCAGCAGCGCGGGACCCTACCACTCAGATACGCAGTATTTT.

V usage is TRBV2 and J usage is TRBJ2-5, with D uncertain. In germline, CDR1 is SNHLY, CDR2 FYNNEI. V gave up 3 bases and J gave up 4 bases, with 6 bases separating them. This CDR3 is built from 12 residues. As DNA, the CDR3 is TGTGCCAGCAGTGATAGATCAGAGACCCAGTACTTC. Encoded protein: CASSDRSETQYF.

This chain links TRBV18 with TRBJ2-5, with 9 nucleotides matching TRBD1. This CDR3 is built from 13 residues. With 4 bases clipped from V and 5 bases from J, the junction kept 2 bases outside the gene matches. Germline CDR1 KGHSH, CDR2 LQKENI. CDR3 coding DNA: TGTGCCAGCTCACAGGGGACAGGGGAGACCCAGTACTTC. It translates to CASSQGTGETQYF.

Note on this clone: One end of the junction does not line up with germline, which may come from a read error. V is TRBV2 and J is TRBJ2-7; D is possibly TRBD1 (5 bases). Germline V CDR1 and CDR2: SNHLY, FYNNEI. This CDR3 comprises 13 residues. For the CDR3, the DNA is TGTGCCAGCAGAGAAGGACACTCCTACGAGCAGTACTTC. Its protein is CASREGHSYEQYF.

This clone came up once. The chain recombines TRBV2 with TRBJ1-2; D is uncertain. With 6 bases removed from V and 6 bases from J, the gap between germline ends came to 14 bases. The CDR3 is 13 residues long. The germline CDR1 and CDR2 sequences are SNHLY and FYNNEI. The CDR3 sequence is CASRTPGGDGYTF. CDR3 DNA sequence: TGTGCCAGCAGAACTCCAGGCGGGGATGGCTACACCTTC. The complete variable domain, with remaining parts taken from reference TRBV2 and TRBJ1-2, reads EPEVTQTPSHQVTQMGQEVILRCVPISNHLYFYWYRQILGQKVEFLVSFYNNEISEKSEIFDDQFSVERPDGSNFTLKIRSTKLEDSAMYFCASRTPGGDGYTFGSGTRLTVV.

This clone was detected only a few times. The rearrangement joins TRBV19 to TRBJ2-7; D might be TRBD1 (6 bases). Trimming cost V 2 bases and J 0 bases, with 14 bases left between them. The germline V gene has CDR1 LNHDA and CDR2 SQIVND (reference sequence). The CDR3 covers 16 residues. CDR3 DNA sequence: TGTGCCAGTAGTATAACCGCCAGGGGCCCCTCCTACGAGCAGTACTTC. Translated, it gives CASSITARGPSYEQYF.

This chain joins TRBV28 and TRBJ1-2, with TRBD1 matching over 8 bases. Trimming took 2 bases from V and 9 from J; bases not matched to a gene: 5. Looked up from germline, CDR1 is MDHEN and CDR2 is SYDVKM. This CDR3 comprises 13 residues. In DNA, the CDR3 is TGTGCCAGCAGTTTAGGTCAGGGGGCAAGCTACACCTTC. Protein: CASSLGQGASYTF.

This chain uses TRBV5-1 with TRBJ1-1, with unresolved D. Trimming removed 2 bases at V and 1 base at J, with 6 bases between. The germline gives CDR1 SGHRS, CDR2 YFSETQ. The CDR3 has 13 residues. CDR3 loop: CASSFLRNTEAFF. The CDR3 DNA is TGCGCCAGCAGCTTTCTCAGGAACACTGAAGCTTTCTTT.

J is TRBJ2-7 and V is TRBV7-6; D may be TRBD2 (6 bases). This CDR3 is 14 amino acids long. The germline V gene encodes CDR1 SGHVS and CDR2 FNYEAQ. The V end was cut by 4 bases, the J end by 3 bases, with 13 bases between. The CDR3 loop is CASSSGTGVYEQYF. DNA of the CDR3: TGTGCCAGCAGCTCCGGGACTGGGGTCTACGAGCAGTACTTC. The complete variable domain, with remaining parts taken from reference TRBV7-6 and TRBJ2-7, reads GAGVSQSPRYKVTKRGQDVALRCDPISGHVSLYWYRQALGQGPEFLTYFNYEAQQDKSGLPNDRFSAERPEGSISTLTIQRTEQRDSAMYRCASSSGTGVYEQYFGPGTRLTVT.

This clone was recorded a few times. The chain carries TRBV6-4 and TRBJ1-3, with D possibly being TRBD1 (5 bases). Germline CDR1 MRHNA, CDR2 SNTAGT. Trimming stripped 0 bases from V and 2 bases from J, with 17 bases between. The CDR3 extends over 18 amino acids. CDR3 sequence (DNA): TGTGCCAGCAGTGACTCGTTTGAGGAGGGACCCCCTGGAAACACCATATATTTT. This gives the protein CASSDSFEEGPPGNTIYF.

The chain joins TRBV30 to TRBJ1-4, with D unclear. The germline V and J ends were trimmed by 0 bases and 1 base, with 15 bases remaining between them. Germline assignment: CDR1 GTSNPN and CDR2 SVGIG (reference sequence). The CDR3 loop spans 17 amino acids. The CDR3 protein is CAWSVPGFPITNEKLFF. In DNA, the CDR3 is TGTGCCTGGAGTGTACCAGGTTTTCCCATAACTAATGAAAAACTGTTTTTT.

The table lists this clone with a count of one. V gene TRBV5-1 combines with J gene TRBJ2-1; 7 nucleotides match TRBD2. With V trimmed by 1 base and J by 7 bases, 11 bases remained unmatched. The CDR3 contains 16 residues. Germline-derived CDR1 and CDR2 are SGHRS and YFSETQ. CDR3 DNA: TGCGCCAGCAGCTTGTATGGCGGGTCCGGGAGGAATGAGCAGTTCTTC. This translates into CASSLYGGSGRNEQFF.

V usage is TRBV7-6 and J usage is TRBJ2-5, with TRBD1 matching over 9 bases. The germline gives CDR1 SGHVS, CDR2 FNYEAQ. The CDR3 extends over 15 amino acids. The V and J ends lost 5 bases and 2 bases, in that order; junction bases with no gene match: 6. The CDR3 region has the DNA TGTGCCAGCAGCATCGCCGGGACAGGGCAAGAGACCCAGTACTTC. Amino acid sequence: CASSIAGTGQETQYF.

The chain combines TRBV30 with TRBJ1-1; the D is unclear. The CDR3 has 12 residues. Trimming cost V 3 bases and J 1 base, with 6 bases left between them. Germline values: CDR1 GTSNPN, CDR2 SVGIG (reference sequence). The CDR3 nucleotides are TGTGCCTGGAGCAAAGCGAACACTGAAGCTTTCTTT. This translates into CAWSKANTEAFF. The entire variable domain, with the rest obtained from reference TRBV30 and TRBJ1-1, is as follows: SQTIHQWPATLVQPVGSPLSLECTVEGTSNPNLYWYRQAAGRGLQLLFYSVGIGQISSEVPQNLSASRPQDRQFILSSKKLLLSDSGFYLCAWSKANTEAFFGQGTRLTVV.

The rearrangement joins TRBV19 to TRBJ1-4; a possible D gene is TRBD1 (6 bases). Germline V lookup: CDR1 LNHDA, CDR2 SQIVND (reference sequence). This CDR3 has 15 amino acids. Between the trimmed V and J ends, which lost 3 bases and 8 bases, there was a span of 16 bases. CDR3 amino acids: CASSIGEQGQEKLFF. CDR3 in DNA: TGTGCCAGTAGTATTGGGGAGCAGGGGCAAGAAAAACTGTTTTTT.

The V call is TRBV6-1, the J call TRBJ2-3; no definite D call. CDR3 length: 14 residues. Between the trimmed V and J ends, which lost 2 bases and 4 bases, there was a span of 10 bases. Germline V gives CDR1 MNHNS, CDR2 SASEGT. CDR3 region: CASSELVRSDTQYF. As DNA, the CDR3 is TGTGCCAGCAGTGAATTGGTTAGATCAGATACGCAGTATTTT.

This chain links TRBV7-9 with TRBJ1-1; TRBD1 agrees at 8 bases. V lost 0 bases to trimming and J lost 6 bases; unmatched junction nucleotides: 6. Germline V gene sequence: CDR1 SEHNR, CDR2 FQNEAQ (reference sequence). The CDR3 contains 15 residues. DNA for the CDR3: TGTGCCAGCAGCTTAGCGGGACAGGCCGGCCCTGAAGCTTTCTTT. Protein sequence: CASSLAGQAGPEAFF.

The chain employs TRBV16 and TRBJ1-5; no reliable D call. V was clipped by 0 bases and J by 9 bases, with 15 bases between them. Germline values: CDR1 KGHSY, CDR2 FQNENV. The CDR3 has 15 residues. CDR3 amino acids: CASSQSHSRPSPQHF. In DNA, the CDR3 is TGTGCCAGCAGCCAATCGCACAGCCGGCCATCGCCCCAGCATTTT. The full variable domain, its missing parts supplied by reference TRBV16 and TRBJ1-5, is GEEVAQTPKHLVRGEGQKAKLYCAPIKGHSYVFWYQQVLKNEFKFLISFQNENVFDETGMPKERFSAKCLPNSPCSLEIQATKLEDSAVYFCASSQSHSRPSPQHFGDGTRLSIL.